A selection of T cell receptor beta chains follows, all from one sample in a study of T cell repertoires in cytomegalovirus infection. TCRdb processed the reads anew with MiXCR; each CDR3 protein has one entry. The table lists some 940,000 distinct CDR3 sequences, around 30% of them singletons. These receptors are not linked to any known antigen. The sequences come from cultured CD8+ T cells from PBMCs, collected from culture after CMV antigen stimulation. All receptors come from a human donor in good health (CMV status not recorded). Some clones in this sample may be carry-over from other donors' samples. Each CDR3 is given with its conserved first and last residue. D genes are given only for firm matches. Expanded clones get a size class; other rows say once, few or many, or leave the size out.

TGTGCCAGCAGTTACGGGGGCCCTGAAGCTTTCTTT	CASSYGGPEAFF	TRBV6-2/TRBV6-3	TRBJ1-1	many	NA
TGTGCCAGCAGTGACAGCGGGACAGCGAAGGGCTACACCTTC	CASSDSGTAKGYTF	TRBV12-3/TRBV12-4	TRBJ1-2	few	TRBD1
TGTGCCACCAAAGACAGTCAAGAGACCCAGTACTTC	CATKDSQETQYF	TRBV24-1	TRBJ2-5	NA	NA
TGCAGTGCTAGAGAGGTGTGGGCGGGTCAGCCCCAGCATTTT	CSAREVWAGQPQHF	TRBV20-1	TRBJ1-5	NA	NA
TGTGCCAGCAGTGTAGGGTGGGGGACAGATACGCAGTATTTT	CASSVGWGTDTQYF	TRBV27	TRBJ2-3	few	NA
TGTGCCAGCCGGCGAACAAATACGCAGTATTTT	CASRRTNTQYF	TRBV28	TRBJ2-3	few	NA
TGTGCCAGCAGCGTATGGGCCATGAGCACAGATACGCAGTATTTT	CASSVWAMSTDTQYF	TRBV27	TRBJ2-3	NA	NA
TGTGCCATCAGGGCCGGGACTTCGTACCAAGAGACCCAGTACTTC	CAIRAGTSYQETQYF	TRBV10-3	TRBJ2-5	NA	NA
TGTGCCAGCAGCGGATACCGGGTTGACTATACCGGGGAGCTGTTTTTT	CASSGYRVDYTGELFF	TRBV7-9	TRBJ2-2	NA	NA
TGTGCCAGCAGCGGACGGACAGGGGGCTTCGGGGAGCTGTTTTTT	CASSGRTGGFGELFF	TRBV7-4	TRBJ2-2	NA	TRBD1
TGTGCCAGCAGTTACTCGTACCGGACAGGAGGGGGGGAAGCTTTCTTT	CASSYSYRTGGGEAFF	TRBV6-2/TRBV6-3	TRBJ1-1	few	TRBD1
TGTGCCAGCAGCCCACTCGACCGGGACATTCTTGAAGCTTTCTTT	CASSPLDRDILEAFF	TRBV7-8	TRBJ1-1	NA	NA
TGTGCCAGCAGCAGGGGCCGGGAGCAGTTCTTC	CASSRGREQFF	TRBV5-6	TRBJ2-1	few	NA
TGTGCCATCAGGGACAGTCATAATCAGCCCCAGCATTTT	CAIRDSHNQPQHF	TRBV6-9	TRBJ1-5	few	TRBD1
TGTGCCAGCTCTAGCGGGTCACTCACAGATACGCAGTATTTT	CASSSGSLTDTQYF	TRBV18	TRBJ2-3	few	TRBD2
TGTGCCAGCAGTTCCAGACTAGCGGGGGACCCCACAGATACGCAGTATTTT	CASSSRLAGDPTDTQYF	TRBV6-6	TRBJ2-3	NA	TRBD2
TGTGCCAGCAGCTTAGGCTGGGGAGGCACAGATACGCAGTATTTT	CASSLGWGGTDTQYF	TRBV7-9	TRBJ2-3	NA	NA
TGTGCCAGCAGTTACTCGAAGGCAGGCACTACTACTGAAGCTTTCTTT	CASSYSKAGTTTEAFF	TRBV6-5	TRBJ1-1	NA	NA
TGTGCCAGCAGTTTCCTAGCGGGGAATGAGCAGTTCTTC	CASSFLAGNEQFF	TRBV12-3/TRBV12-4	TRBJ2-1	many	TRBD2
TGCGCCAGCAGCCAAGCGGCGGGGACCTCTGGGGCCAACGTCCTGACTTTC	CASSQAAGTSGANVLTF	TRBV4-3	TRBJ2-6	many	NA
TGTGCCAGCAGCCCGCCCAGAGGCACTAACACTGAAGCTTTCTTT	CASSPPRGTNTEAFF	TRBV2	TRBJ1-1	few	NA
TGCAGTGCATGGGACAGGGGCGCGAACACCGGGGAGCTGTTTTTT	CSAWDRGANTGELFF	TRBV20-1	TRBJ2-2	few	TRBD1
TGTGCCAGCAGTTACGTGGGGCCGACAGATACGCAGTATTTT	CASSYVGPTDTQYF	TRBV6-2/TRBV6-3	TRBJ2-3	NA	NA
TGCGCCAGCAGCCAAGATTGGGTAGCGGGGGGGTACACAGATACGCAGTATTTT	CASSQDWVAGGYTDTQYF	TRBV4-1	TRBJ2-3	NA	TRBD2
TGCGCCAGCAGCAAGGACAGGGTGGACGGGGAGCTGTTTTTT	CASSKDRVDGELFF	TRBV4-1	TRBJ2-2	few	TRBD1
TGTGCCAGCAGCTTGAAAGCACATAGCAATCAGCCCCAGCATTTT	CASSLKAHSNQPQHF	TRBV7-8	TRBJ1-5	many	NA
TGTGCCAGCAGCTTACGGACTAGCGGGGGGTCAGATACGCAGTATTTT	CASSLRTSGGSDTQYF	TRBV7-8	TRBJ2-3	NA	TRBD2
TGTGCCAGCAGCTTAGAGGGAGACGCAGATACGCAGTATTTT	CASSLEGDADTQYF	TRBV7-9	TRBJ2-3	NA	NA
TGTGCCAGCAGTCTGGACAGTCGGGTTTGGAATCAGCCCCAGCATTTT	CASSLDSRVWNQPQHF	TRBV12-3/TRBV12-4	TRBJ1-5	NA	NA
TGTGCCAGCGGCGTTCGGGACAGGTGGGAGACCCAGTACTTC	CASGVRDRWETQYF	TRBV6-6	TRBJ2-5	NA	TRBD1
TGTGCCAGTAGTTTGGCAGACCTTGGTCAGCCCCAGCATTTT	CASSLADLGQPQHF	TRBV19	TRBJ1-5	NA	NA
TGTGCCAGCAGCGGGACTAGCGGATCCTACGAGCAGTACTTC	CASSGTSGSYEQYF	TRBV7-8	TRBJ2-7	many	TRBD2
TGTGCCAGCAGCTTGAAGCCGGGTTTACGCAGCTATGGCTACACCTTC	CASSLKPGLRSYGYTF	TRBV5-5	TRBJ1-2	NA	NA
TGTGCCAGCAGCTTAGTAGCGGGGGTTCAAGAGACCCAGTACTTC	CASSLVAGVQETQYF	TRBV7-3	TRBJ2-5	NA	TRBD2
TGTGCCAGCAGTGAAGAGGGTTATAATTCACCCCTCCACTTT	CASSEEGYNSPLHF	TRBV2	TRBJ1-6	few	NA
TGTGCCAGCAGCGTCGGACAGGGAGGGAACTATGGCTACACCTTC	CASSVGQGGNYGYTF	TRBV9	TRBJ1-2	NA	TRBD1
TGTGCCACCTCGCTGGGCGGCACACAAGAGACCCAGTACTTC	CATSLGGTQETQYF	TRBV7-9	TRBJ2-5	NA	NA
TGTGCCAGCAGCCAAGGAGTCCGGATTCTCGTCATGAACACTGAAGCTTTCTTT	CASSQGVRILVMNTEAFF	TRBV3-1	TRBJ1-1	NA	NA
TGCGCCAGCAGCCAGTCGACAGGGATTGAAAATGAAAAACTGTTTTTT	CASSQSTGIENEKLFF	TRBV4-3	TRBJ1-4	NA	TRBD1
TGTGCCAGCAGTTTATCGATTTCAGCCTTAGGGACCCAGTACTTC	CASSLSISALGTQYF	TRBV27	TRBJ2-5	NA	NA
TGCGCCAGCAGCCAAATGGTAGGGACAGGGTATGGCAATGAGCAGTTCTTC	CASSQMVGTGYGNEQFF	TRBV4-1	TRBJ2-1	NA	TRBD1
TGTGCCAGCACCCGGGGGCTAGCGGGTTTCACAGATACGCAGTATTTT	CASTRGLAGFTDTQYF	TRBV9	TRBJ2-3	few	TRBD2
TGTGCCAGCAGCGTAGTTACCTCGGACAGGGACCAAGAAAGAGTTGAAGCTTTCTTT	CASSVVTSDRDQERVEAFF	TRBV9	TRBJ1-1	few	TRBD1
TGTGCCAGCAGTAACCTTATAGCGGGGGGGCCAAATGAGCAGTTCTTC	CASSNLIAGGPNEQFF	TRBV5-4	TRBJ2-1	few	TRBD2
TGTGCCAGCCTACCCCGGACAGGGCAGAGCTCCTATAATTCACCCCTCCACTTT	CASLPRTGQSSYNSPLHF	TRBV27	TRBJ1-6	NA	TRBD1
TGTGCCAGCAGTTACTTTGGAAGGTTAAGAAGGGGCACAGATACGCAGTATTTT	CASSYFGRLRRGTDTQYF	TRBV6-5	TRBJ2-3	many	NA
TGCAGTGCTAGTCCACAGGCGACCTACGAGCAGTACTTC	CSASPQATYEQYF	TRBV20-1	TRBJ2-7	NA	NA
TGTGCCAGCAGGGGGACAGACCAAGAGACCCAGTACTTC	CASRGTDQETQYF	TRBV5-4	TRBJ2-5	few	TRBD1
TGCGCCAGCAGCCAAGCATCGGGCACTGAAGCTTTCTTT	CASSQASGTEAFF	TRBV4-3	TRBJ1-1	NA	NA
TGTGCCAGCAGTGAATACATTAACTATGGCTACACCTTC	CASSEYINYGYTF	TRBV2	TRBJ1-2	NA	NA
TGTGCCAGCAGTGAAGGCTCAACAGGGGGCTACACCTTC	CASSEGSTGGYTF	TRBV25-1	TRBJ1-2	NA	NA
TGTGCCAGCAGTTACTACACGGGGCAGTTTTCACCCCTCCACTTT	CASSYYTGQFSPLHF	TRBV6-5	TRBJ1-6	NA	NA
TGTGCCAGCAGCTTATATCGGGCAGAAAGACAGCCCCAGCATTTT	CASSLYRAERQPQHF	TRBV7-8	TRBJ1-5	many	NA